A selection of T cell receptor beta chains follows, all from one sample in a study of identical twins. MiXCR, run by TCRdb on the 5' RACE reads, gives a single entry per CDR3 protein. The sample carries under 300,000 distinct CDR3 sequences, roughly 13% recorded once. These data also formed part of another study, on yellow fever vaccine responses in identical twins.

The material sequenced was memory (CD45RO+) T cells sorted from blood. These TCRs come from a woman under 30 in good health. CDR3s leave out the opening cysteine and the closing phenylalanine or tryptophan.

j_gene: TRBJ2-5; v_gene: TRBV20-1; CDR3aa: SAPWGQGWQETQY
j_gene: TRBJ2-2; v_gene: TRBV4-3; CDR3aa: ASSQDRGFSGELF
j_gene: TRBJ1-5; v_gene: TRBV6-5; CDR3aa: ATGGLGQPQH
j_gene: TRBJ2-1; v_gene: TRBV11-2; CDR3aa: ASRLGGQLNNEQF
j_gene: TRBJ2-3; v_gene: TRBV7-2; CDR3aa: ASSLGLAASTDTQY
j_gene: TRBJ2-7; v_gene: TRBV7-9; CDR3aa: ASSPSGGASYEQY
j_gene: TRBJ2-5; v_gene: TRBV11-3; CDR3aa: ASSSGSGGQETQY
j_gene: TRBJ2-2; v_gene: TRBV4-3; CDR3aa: ASSQDGTLHTGELF
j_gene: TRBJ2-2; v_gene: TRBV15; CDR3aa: ATSRARADVGELF
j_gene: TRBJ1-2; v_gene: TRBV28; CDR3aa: ASSLQGPEGYT
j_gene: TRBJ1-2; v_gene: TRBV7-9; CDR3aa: ASSRSGPRGYT
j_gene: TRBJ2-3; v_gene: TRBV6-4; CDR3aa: ASSDLSGGTDTQY
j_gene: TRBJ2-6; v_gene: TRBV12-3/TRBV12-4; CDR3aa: AFSLAAGPYSGANVLT
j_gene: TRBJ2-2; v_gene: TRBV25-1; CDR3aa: ASSERRTGNTGELF
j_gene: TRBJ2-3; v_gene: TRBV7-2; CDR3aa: ASSNSDRTGVDTQY
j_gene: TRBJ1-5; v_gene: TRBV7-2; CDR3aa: ASSLDRGRFGQPQH
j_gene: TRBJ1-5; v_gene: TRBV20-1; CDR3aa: SARVAGGQPQH
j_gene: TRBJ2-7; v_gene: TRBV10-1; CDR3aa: ASSEYHRDSNSYEQY
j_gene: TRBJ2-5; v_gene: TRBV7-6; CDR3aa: ASSLSGQSRETQY
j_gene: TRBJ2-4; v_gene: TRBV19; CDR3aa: ASTMGIGNIRTTAGNIQY
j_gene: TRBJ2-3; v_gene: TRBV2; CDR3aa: ASRSDSPSTDTQY
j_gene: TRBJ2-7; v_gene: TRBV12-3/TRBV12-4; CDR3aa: ASSFGDLTYEQY
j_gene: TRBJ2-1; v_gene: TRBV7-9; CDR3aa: ASSDPSGLAGEQL
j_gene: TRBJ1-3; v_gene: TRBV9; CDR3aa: ASNAGGNTIY
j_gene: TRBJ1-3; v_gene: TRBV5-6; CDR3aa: ASSGGTGSGNTIY
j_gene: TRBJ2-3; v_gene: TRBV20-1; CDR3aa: SASPGWGTSGRALDTQY
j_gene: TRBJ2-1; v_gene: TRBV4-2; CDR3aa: ASSQDLAGGRVPEQF
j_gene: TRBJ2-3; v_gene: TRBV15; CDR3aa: ATSRTGGSRTDTQY
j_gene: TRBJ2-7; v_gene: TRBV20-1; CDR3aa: SAKTGTGTGEQY
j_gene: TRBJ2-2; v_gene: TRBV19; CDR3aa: ASRPQDVSTGELF
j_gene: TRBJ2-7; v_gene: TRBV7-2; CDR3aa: ASRPGGKSSYEQY
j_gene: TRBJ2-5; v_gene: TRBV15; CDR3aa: ATNPGALGTQY
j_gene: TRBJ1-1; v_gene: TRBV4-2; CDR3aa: ASSQDRTPHTEAF
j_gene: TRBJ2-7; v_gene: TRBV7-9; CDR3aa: ASSLTSGVNEQY
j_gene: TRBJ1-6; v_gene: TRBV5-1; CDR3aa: ASSLGGSFNSPLH
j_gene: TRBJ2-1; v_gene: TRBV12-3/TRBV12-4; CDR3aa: ASSSGTSGDNEQF
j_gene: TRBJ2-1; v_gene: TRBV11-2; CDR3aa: ASSSGTSGGRYSYNEQF
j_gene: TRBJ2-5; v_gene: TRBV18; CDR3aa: ASSPTSGLTKTQY
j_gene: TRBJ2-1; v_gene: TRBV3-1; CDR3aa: ASSPRTGGNEQF
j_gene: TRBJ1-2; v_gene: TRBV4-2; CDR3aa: ASSQGGTGGLYGYT
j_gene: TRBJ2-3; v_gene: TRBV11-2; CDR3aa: ASSLVLAGGPRTDTQY
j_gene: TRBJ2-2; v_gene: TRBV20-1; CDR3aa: SASVQAYTGELF
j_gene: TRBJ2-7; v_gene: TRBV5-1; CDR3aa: ASSTAETGRTYEQY
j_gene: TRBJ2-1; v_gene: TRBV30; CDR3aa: AGGDVQF
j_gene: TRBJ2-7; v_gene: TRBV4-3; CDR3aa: ASSQVRQLLYEQY
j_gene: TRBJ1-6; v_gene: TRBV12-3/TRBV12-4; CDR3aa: ASSLDGHSPLH
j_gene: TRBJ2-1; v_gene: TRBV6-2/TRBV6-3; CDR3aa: ASSYSVQDGIDEQF
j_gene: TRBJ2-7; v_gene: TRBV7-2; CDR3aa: ASSLGLAGSSYEQY
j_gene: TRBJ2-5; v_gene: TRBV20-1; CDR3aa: SARDFWDSQETQY
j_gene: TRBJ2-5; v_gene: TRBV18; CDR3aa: ASSLRSQETQY
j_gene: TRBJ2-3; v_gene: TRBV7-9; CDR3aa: ASSFTAGARGTQY
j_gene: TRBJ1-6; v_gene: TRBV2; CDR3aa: ASRELAWGSPLH
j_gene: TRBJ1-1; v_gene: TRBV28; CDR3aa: ASSLIRGTTEAF